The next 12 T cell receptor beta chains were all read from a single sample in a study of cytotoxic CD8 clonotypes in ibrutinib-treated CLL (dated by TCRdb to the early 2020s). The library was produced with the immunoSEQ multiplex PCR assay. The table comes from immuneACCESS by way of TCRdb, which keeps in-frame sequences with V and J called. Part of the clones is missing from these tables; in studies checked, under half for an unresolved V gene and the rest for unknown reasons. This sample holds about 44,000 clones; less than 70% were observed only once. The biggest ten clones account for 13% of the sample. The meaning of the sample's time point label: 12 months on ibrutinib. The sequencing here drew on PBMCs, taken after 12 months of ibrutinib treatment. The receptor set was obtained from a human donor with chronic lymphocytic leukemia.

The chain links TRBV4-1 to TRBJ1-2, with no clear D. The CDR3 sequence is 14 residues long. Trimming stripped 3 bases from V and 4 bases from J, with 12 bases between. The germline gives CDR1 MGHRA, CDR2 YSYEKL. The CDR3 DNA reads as TGCGCCAGCAGCCAGGCAGGTGGTTCCTATGGCTACACCTTC. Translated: CASSQAGGSYGYTF.

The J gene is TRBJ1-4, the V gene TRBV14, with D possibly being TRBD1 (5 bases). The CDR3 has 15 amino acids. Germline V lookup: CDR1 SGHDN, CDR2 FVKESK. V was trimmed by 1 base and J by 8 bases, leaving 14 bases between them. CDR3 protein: CASSQVSRGSEKLFF. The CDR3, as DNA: TGTGCCAGCAGCCAAGTTAGTCGGGGCTCCGAAAAACTGTTTTTT.

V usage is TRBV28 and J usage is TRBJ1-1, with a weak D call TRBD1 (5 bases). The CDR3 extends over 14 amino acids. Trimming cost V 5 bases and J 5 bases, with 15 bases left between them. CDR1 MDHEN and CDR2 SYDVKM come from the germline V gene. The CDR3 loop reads CASSRTTWGTEAFF. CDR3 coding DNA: TGTGCCAGCAGTCGGACAACCTGGGGTACTGAAGCTTTCTTT.

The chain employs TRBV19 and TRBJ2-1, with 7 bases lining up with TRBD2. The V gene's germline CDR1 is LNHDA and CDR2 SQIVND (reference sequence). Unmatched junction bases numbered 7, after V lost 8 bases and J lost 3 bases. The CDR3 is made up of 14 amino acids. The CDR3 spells CASHGRGFYNEQFF. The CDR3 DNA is TGTGCCAGTCATGGGCGGGGGTTCTACAATGAGCAGTTCTTC.

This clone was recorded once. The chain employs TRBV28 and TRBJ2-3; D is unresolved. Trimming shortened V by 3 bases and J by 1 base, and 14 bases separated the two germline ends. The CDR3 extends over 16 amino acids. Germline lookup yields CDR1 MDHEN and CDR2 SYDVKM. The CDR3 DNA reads TGTGCCAGCAGTTTTAAGAGACTTGACCGCACAGATACGCAGTATTTT. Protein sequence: CASSFKRLDRTDTQYF. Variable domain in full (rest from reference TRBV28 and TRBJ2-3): DVKVTQSSRYLVKRTGEKVFLECVQDMDHENMFWYRQDPGLGLRLIYFSYDVKMKEKGDIPEGYSVSREKKERFSLILESASTNQTSMYLCASSFKRLDRTDTQYFGPGTRLTVL.

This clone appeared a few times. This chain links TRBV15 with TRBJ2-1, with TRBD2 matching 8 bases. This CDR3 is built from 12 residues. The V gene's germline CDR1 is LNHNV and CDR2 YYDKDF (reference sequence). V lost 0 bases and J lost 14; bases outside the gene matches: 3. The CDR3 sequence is CATSRDGTSKFF. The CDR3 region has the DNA TGTGCCACCAGCAGAGACGGGACTAGTAAGTTCTTC.

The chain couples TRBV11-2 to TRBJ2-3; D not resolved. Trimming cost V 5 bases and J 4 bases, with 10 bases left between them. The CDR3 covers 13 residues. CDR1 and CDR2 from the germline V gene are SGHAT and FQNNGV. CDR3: CASSAYGSDTQYF. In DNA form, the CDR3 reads TGTGCCAGCAGCGCATACGGATCAGATACGCAGTATTTT.

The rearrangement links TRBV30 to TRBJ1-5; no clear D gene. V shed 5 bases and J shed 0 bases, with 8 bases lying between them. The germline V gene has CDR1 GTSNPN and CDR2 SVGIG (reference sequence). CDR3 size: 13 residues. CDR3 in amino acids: CAWSEYSNQPQHF. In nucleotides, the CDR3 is TGTGCCTGGTCGGAGTATAGCAATCAGCCCCAGCATTTT.

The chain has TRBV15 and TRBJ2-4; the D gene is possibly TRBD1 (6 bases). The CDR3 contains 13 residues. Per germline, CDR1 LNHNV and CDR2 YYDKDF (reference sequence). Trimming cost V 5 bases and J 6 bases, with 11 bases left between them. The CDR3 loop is CATSGRGLNIQYF. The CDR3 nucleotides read TGTGCCACCAGCGGCAGGGGATTAAACATTCAGTACTTC.

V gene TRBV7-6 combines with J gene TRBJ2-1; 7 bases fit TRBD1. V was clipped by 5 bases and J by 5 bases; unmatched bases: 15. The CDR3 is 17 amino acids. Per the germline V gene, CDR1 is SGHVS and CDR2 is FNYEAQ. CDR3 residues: CASSPSLPGQSNNEQFF. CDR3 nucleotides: TGTGCCAGCAGCCCATCCTTACCGGGACAGTCCAACAATGAGCAGTTCTTC.

CDR3 sequence (DNA): TGTGCCAGCAGCCAGACTAGCGGGGGCGAGCAGTTCTTC. Protein product: CASSQTSGGEQFF. The gene calls are TRBV7-6 and TRBJ2-1; TRBD2 agrees at 12 bases. Germline V gene data show CDR1 as SGHVS and CDR2 as FNYEAQ. J gave up 10 bases and V 5 bases, and 3 bases lay outside the gene matches. The length of the CDR3 is 13 residues.

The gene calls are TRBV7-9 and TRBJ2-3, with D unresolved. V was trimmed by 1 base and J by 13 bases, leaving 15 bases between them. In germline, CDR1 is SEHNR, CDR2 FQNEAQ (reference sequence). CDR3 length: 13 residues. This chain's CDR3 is CASSLGSVAGEYF. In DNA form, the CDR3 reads TGTGCCAGCAGCTTAGGATCTGTGGCAGGAGAGTATTTT.